The 8 T cell receptor beta chains below come from one sample, sequenced in a study of regulatory T cells in long-lasting Graves disease. Arm-PCR of CDR3 regions and iRepertoire HTBI primers were used to build TCR beta libraries. MiXCR, applied by TCRdb to the multiplex PCR reads, yields one record per CDR3 protein. This table holds around 400,000 distinct CDR3 sequences, 23% found once. Time point here: persistent/refractory GD, antithyroid drugs over 5 years with positive TRAb. With RNA extracted from PBMCs as input, the TCR library was made. Sequences were derived from peripheral blood mononuclear cells (PBMCs), sampled when the disease was refractory, from a patient treated with antithyroid drugs. These receptors were taken from a woman aged 40-49 years with Graves disease.

The chain joins TRBV11-2 to TRBJ2-3; D is ambiguous. The CDR3 totals 17 residues. Trimming cost V 4 bases and J 3 bases, with 20 bases left between them. Germline V gives CDR1 SGHAT, CDR2 FQNNGV. CDR3 protein: CASSYLGLLYGTDTQYF. The CDR3 DNA reads TGTGCCAGCAGCTATTTAGGGCTGCTCTACGGGACAGATACGCAGTATTTT.

A word on this clonotype: An end of the junction does not agree with germline; a read error may underlie this. The chain joins TRBV7-8 to TRBJ1-3; D is unresolved. The CDR3 covers 13 residues. The germline V gene encodes CDR1 SGHVS and CDR2 FQNEAQ. The CDR3 nucleotides read TGTGTCAGCAGCTTAGTTACAGGAAACACCATATATTTT. It yields the protein CVSSLVTGNTIYF.

This clonotype was recorded at least ten times. The CDR3 DNA reads as TGTGCCAGCAGTTCAGGGGACAGGTCCTATCAGCCCCAGCATTTT. This codes for CASSSGDRSYQPQHF. The V gene is TRBV6-5, the J gene TRBJ1-5, with 8 positions matching TRBD1. Germline V gene sequence: CDR1 MNHEY, CDR2 SVGAGI. With 4 bases clipped from V and 5 bases from J, the junction kept 7 bases outside the gene matches. The CDR3 contains 15 residues.

This clonotype was seen ten or more times. This chain uses TRBV28 with TRBJ2-7; no clear D. Germline V lookup: CDR1 MDHEN, CDR2 SYDVKM. The V gene lost 6 bases and the J gene lost 4 bases, with 13 bases spanning the gap. The CDR3 consists of 13 residues. CDR3 in DNA: TGTGCCAGCAGACAGACGGTTACATACGAGCAGTACTTC. Its translation: CASRQTVTYEQYF.

This clonotype was observed a handful of times. This rearrangement joins TRBV12-3 or TRBV12-4 to TRBJ2-1; 7 bases align to TRBD2. J lost 3 bases, V lost 2 bases, and 1 base had no gene match. This CDR3 is 14 amino acids long. CDR3 coding DNA: TGTGCCAGCAGTTTAATAGCGGGCTACAATGAGCAGTTCTTC. Translated, it gives CASSLIAGYNEQFF.

This clonotype was detected many times. V gene TRBV7-9 combines with J gene TRBJ1-4; TRBD1 might be the D (5 bases). This CDR3 contains 15 residues. Germline V gene sequence: CDR1 SEHNR, CDR2 FQNEAQ (reference sequence). Trimming stripped 5 bases from V and 8 bases from J, with 18 bases between. The chain's CDR3 is CASSRTPGRGEKLFF. The CDR3 DNA sequence: TGTGCCAGCAGCCGCACTCCAGGGCGTGGGGAAAAACTGTTTTTT.

This CDR3 reads CASSYQGTGAYEQYF. The CDR3 bases are TGTGCCAGCAGTTACCAAGGGACAGGGGCCTACGAGCAGTACTTC. The genes are TRBV6-5 and TRBJ2-7, with 10 bases matching TRBD1. Germline values: CDR1 MNHEY, CDR2 SVGAGI. The CDR3 totals 15 residues. Trimming took 2 bases from V and 2 from J; bases not matched to a gene: 3.

The V and J genes are TRBV6-5 and TRBJ2-5; 8 bases are shared with TRBD1. The CDR3 runs 14 residues. Per germline, CDR1 MNHEY and CDR2 SVGAGI. Germline trimming cut 2 bases from V and 5 bases from J; bases unmatched to any gene: 4. CDR3 DNA: TGTGCCAGCAGTTACCTAGGACAGGGTGAGACCCAGTACTTC. This translates into CASSYLGQGETQYF.